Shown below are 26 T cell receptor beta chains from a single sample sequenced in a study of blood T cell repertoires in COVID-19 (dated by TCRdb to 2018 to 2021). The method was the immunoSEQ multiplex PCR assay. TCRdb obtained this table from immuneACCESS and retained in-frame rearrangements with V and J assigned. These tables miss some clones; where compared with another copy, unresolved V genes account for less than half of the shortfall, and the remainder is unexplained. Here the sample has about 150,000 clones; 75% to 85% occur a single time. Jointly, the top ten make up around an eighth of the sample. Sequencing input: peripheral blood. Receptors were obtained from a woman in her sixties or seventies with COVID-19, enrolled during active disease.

This chain's CDR3 is CASSLAGLADTQYF. The CDR3 coding sequence is TGTGCCAGCAGTTTAGCGGGTCTCGCAGATACGCAGTATTTT. This rearrangement joins TRBV6-2 or TRBV6-3 to TRBJ2-3; 7 nucleotides match TRBD2. Germline trimming cut 4 bases from V and 4 bases from J; bases unmatched to any gene: 5. The CDR3 runs 14 residues. CDR1 MNHEY and CDR2 SVGEGT come from the germline V gene.

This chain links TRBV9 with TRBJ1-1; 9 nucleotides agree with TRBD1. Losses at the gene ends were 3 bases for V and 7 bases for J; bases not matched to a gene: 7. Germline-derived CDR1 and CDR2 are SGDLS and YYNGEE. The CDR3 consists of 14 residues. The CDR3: CASSAGTGTFEAFF. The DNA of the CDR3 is TGTGCCAGCAGCGCCGGGACAGGGACCTTTGAAGCTTTCTTT.

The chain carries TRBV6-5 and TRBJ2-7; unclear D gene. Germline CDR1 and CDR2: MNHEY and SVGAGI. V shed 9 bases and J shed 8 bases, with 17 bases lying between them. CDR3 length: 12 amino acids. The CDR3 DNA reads TGTGCCAGACTAAGACTCGTCCTAAAGCAGTACGTC. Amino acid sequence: CARLRLVLKQYV.

CDR3 sequence reads: CASSQGQGRKAFF. The DNA for the CDR3 is TGTGCCAGCTCACAGGGACAGGGAAGAAAAGCTTTCTTT. The V and J genes are TRBV18 and TRBJ1-1, with 9 bases that match TRBD1. V lost 4 bases, J lost 9 bases, and 6 bases stayed unmatched. The CDR3 has 13 amino acids. CDR1 is KGHSH and CDR2 is LQKENI in the germline V gene.

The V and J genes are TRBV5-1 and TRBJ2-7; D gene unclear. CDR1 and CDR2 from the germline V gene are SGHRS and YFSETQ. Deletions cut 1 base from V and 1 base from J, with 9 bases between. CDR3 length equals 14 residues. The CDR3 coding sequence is TGCGCCAGCAGCTTGCAACAGCAATCCTACGAGCAGTACTTC. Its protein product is CASSLQQQSYEQYF. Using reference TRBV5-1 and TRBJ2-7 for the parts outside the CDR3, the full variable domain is KAGVTQTPRYLIKTRGQQVTLSCSPISGHRSVSWYQQTPGQGLQFLFEYFSETQRNKGNFPGRFSGRQFSNSRSEMNVSTLELGDSALYLCASSLQQQSYEQYFGPGTRLTVT.

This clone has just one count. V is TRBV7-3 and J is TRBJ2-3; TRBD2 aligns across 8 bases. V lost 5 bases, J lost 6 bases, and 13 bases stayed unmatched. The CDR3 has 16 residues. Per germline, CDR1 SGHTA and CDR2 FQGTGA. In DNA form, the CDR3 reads TGTGCCAGCAGCCACGGGACTAGGGTACAGGCGGATACGCAGTATTTT. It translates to CASSHGTRVQADTQYF.

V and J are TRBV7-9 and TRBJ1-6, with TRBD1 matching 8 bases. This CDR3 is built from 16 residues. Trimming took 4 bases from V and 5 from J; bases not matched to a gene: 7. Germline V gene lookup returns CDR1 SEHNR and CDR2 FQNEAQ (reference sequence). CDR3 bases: TGTGCCAGCAGCTCCCGGACAGGGCAGGATAATTCACCCCTCCACTTT. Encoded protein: CASSSRTGQDNSPLHF.

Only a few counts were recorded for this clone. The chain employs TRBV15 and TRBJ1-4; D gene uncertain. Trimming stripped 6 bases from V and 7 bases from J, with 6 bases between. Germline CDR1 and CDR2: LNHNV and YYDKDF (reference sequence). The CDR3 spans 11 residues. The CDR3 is CATRLLEKLFF. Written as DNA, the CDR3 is TGTGCCACCAGACTCCTTGAAAAACTGTTTTTT.

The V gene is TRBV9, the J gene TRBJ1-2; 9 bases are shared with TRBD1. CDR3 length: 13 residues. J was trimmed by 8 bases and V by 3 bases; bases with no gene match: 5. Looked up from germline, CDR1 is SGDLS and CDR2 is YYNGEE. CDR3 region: CASSEGTGFGYTF. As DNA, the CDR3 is TGTGCCAGCAGCGAGGGGACAGGGTTCGGCTACACCTTC.

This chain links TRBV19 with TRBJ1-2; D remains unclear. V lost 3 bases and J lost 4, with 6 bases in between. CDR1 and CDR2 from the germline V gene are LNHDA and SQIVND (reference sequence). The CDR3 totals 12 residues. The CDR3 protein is CASSIPTYGYTF. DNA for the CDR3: TGTGCCAGTAGTATCCCTACCTATGGCTACACCTTC.

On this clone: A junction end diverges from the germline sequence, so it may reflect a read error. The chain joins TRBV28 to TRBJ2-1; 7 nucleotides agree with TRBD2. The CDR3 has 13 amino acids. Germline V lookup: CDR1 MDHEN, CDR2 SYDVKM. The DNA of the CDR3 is TGTGTCAGCACCATGGGAGGGCTTAATGAGCAGTTCTTC. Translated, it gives CVSTMGGLNEQFF.

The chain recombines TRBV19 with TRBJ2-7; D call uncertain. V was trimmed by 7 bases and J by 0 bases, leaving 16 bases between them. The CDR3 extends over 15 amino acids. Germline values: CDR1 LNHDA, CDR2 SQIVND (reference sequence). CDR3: CASNRDSCPSYEQYV. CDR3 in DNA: TGTGCCAGTAACCGAGACTCCTGCCCCTCCTACGAGCAGTACGTC.

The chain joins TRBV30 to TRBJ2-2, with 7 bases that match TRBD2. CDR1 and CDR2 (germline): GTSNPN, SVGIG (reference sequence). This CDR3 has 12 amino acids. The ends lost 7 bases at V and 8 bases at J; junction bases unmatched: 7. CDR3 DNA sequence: TGTGCCTTTGGACTAGATCAAGGGGAGCTGTTTTTT. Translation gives CAFGLDQGELFF.

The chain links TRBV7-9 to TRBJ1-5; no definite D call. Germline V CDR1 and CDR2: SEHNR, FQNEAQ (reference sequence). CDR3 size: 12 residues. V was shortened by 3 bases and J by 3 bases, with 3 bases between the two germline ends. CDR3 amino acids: CASSFNNQPQHF. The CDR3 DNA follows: TGTGCCAGCAGCTTTAACAATCAGCCCCAGCATTTT. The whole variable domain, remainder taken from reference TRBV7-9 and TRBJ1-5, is DTGVSQNPRHKITKRGQNVTFRCDPISEHNRLYWYRQTLGQGPEFLTYFQNEAQLEKSRLLSDRFSAERPKGSFSTLEIQRTEQGDSAMYLCASSFNNQPQHFGDGTRLSIL.

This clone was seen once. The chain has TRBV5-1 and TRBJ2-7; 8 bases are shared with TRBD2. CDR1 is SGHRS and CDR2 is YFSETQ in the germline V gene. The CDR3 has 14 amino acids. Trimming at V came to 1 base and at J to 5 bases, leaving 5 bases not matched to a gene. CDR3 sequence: CASSLRGGMDEQYV. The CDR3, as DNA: TGCGCCAGCAGCTTGCGGGGGGGAATGGACGAGCAGTACGTC.

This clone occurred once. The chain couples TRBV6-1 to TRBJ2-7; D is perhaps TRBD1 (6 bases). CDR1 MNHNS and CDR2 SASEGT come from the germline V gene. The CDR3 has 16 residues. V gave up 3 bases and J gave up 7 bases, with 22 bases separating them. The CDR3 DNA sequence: TGTGCCAGCAGTGACAGGGGCACACTGGGGGCTAGGGAGCAGTACGTC. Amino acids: CASSDRGTLGAREQYV.

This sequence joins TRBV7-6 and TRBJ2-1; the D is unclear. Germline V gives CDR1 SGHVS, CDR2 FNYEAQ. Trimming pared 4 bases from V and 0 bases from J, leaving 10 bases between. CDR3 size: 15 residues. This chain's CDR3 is CASSSVLSSYNEQFF. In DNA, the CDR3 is TGTGCCAGCAGCTCGGTACTAAGCTCCTACAATGAGCAGTTCTTC.

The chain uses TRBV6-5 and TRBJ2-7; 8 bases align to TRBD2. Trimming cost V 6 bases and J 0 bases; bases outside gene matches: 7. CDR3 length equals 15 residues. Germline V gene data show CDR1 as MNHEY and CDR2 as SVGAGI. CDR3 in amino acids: CASRGSGGDSYEQYF. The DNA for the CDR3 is TGTGCCAGCAGGGGCTCCGGGGGGGACTCCTACGAGCAGTACTTC.

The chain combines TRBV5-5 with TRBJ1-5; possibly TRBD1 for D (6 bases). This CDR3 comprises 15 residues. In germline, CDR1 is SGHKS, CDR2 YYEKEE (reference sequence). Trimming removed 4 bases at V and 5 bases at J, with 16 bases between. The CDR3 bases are TGTGCCAGCAGCATGTCGGGACAACGATATCAGCCCCAGCATTTT. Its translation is CASSMSGQRYQPQHF.

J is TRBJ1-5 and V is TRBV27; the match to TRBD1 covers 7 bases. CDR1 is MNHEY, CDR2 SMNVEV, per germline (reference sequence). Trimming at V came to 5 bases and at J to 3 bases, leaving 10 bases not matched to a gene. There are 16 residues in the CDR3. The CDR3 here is CASSLNLDRNNQPQHF. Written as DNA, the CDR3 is TGTGCCAGCAGTCTCAATCTGGACAGGAACAATCAGCCCCAGCATTTT.

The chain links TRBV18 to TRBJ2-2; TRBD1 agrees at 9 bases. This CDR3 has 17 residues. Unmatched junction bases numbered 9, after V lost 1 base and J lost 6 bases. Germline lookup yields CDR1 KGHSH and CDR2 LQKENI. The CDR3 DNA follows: TGTGCCAGCTCACCACGGACAGGGGTGGAATTGGCCGGGGAGCTGTTTTTT. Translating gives CASSPRTGVELAGELFF.

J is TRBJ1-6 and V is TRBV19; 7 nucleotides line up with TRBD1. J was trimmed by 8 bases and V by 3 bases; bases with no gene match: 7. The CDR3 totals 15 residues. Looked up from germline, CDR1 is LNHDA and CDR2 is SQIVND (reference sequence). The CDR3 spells CASSMQGQSYSPLHF. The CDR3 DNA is TGTGCCAGTAGTATGCAGGGACAGTCTTATTCACCCCTCCACTTT.

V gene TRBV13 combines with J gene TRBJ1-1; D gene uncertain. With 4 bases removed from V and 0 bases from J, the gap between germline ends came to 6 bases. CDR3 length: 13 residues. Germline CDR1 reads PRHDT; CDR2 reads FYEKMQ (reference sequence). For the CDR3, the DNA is TGTGCCAGCAGCTCCCGTCTGAACACTGAAGCTTTCTTT. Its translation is CASSSRLNTEAFF. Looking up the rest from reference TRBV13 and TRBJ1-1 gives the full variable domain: AAGVIQSPRHLIKEKRETATLKCYPIPRHDTVYWYQQGPGQDPQFLISFYEKMQSDKGSIPDRFSAQQFSDYHSELNMSSLELGDSALYFCASSSRLNTEAFFGQGTRLTVV.

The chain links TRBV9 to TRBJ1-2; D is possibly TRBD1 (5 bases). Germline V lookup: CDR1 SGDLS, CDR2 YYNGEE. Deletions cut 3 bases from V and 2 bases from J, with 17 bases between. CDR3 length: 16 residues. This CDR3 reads CASSAVPGGMNYGYTF. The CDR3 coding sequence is TGTGCCAGCAGCGCCGTGCCGGGGGGAATGAACTATGGCTACACCTTC.

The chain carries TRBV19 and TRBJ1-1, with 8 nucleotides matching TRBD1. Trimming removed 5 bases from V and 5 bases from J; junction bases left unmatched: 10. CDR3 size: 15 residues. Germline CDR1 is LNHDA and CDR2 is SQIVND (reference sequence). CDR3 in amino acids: CASSPLRQGRTEAFF. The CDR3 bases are TGTGCCAGTAGTCCTCTACGACAGGGGAGAACTGAAGCTTTCTTT. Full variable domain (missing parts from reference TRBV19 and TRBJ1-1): DGGITQSPKYLFRKEGQNVTLSCEQNLNHDAMYWYRQDPGQGLRLIYYSQIVNDFQKGDIAEGYSVSREKKESFPLTVTSAQKNPTAFYLCASSPLRQGRTEAFFGQGTRLTVV.

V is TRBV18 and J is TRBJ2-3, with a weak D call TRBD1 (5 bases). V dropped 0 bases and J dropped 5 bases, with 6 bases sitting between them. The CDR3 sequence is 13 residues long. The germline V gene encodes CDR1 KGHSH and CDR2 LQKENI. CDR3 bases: TGTGCCAGCTCACCACCAGGACAAGATACGCAGTATTTT. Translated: CASSPPGQDTQYF.